This is a list of T cell receptor beta chains from one sample in a study of OX40 agonist ivuxolimab in advanced cancers. Using immunoSEQ multiplex PCR, the repertoire was profiled, and TCRdb retains in-frame clones only, with some absent. The data hold tens of thousands of clones, with around 90% observed a single time. This material consisted of CD4+ or CD8+ T cells sorted from blood, taken in a trial of the OX40 agonist ivuxolimab. These receptors were collected from an adult with an advanced solid tumor such as melanoma, head and neck, liver or kidney cancer. Each CDR3 is given with its conserved first and last residue. A D gene is named only where the DNA matches it firmly. A clone size is listed for some rows: how often the clone was seen (once, few, many), or a class if it is expanded.

V gene: TRBV4-2; clone size: once; J gene: TRBJ1-2; D gene: .; CDR3 protein: CASSQESGYTF; CDR3 DNA: TGTGCCAGCAGCCAAGAGAGCGGCTACACCTTC
V gene: TRBV2; clone size: .; J gene: TRBJ1-5; D gene: .; CDR3 protein: CASSVSLGGRQPQHF; CDR3 DNA: TGTGCCAGCAGTGTGTCTTTGGGTGGGCGGCAGCCCCAGCATTTT
V gene: TRBV6-5; clone size: once; J gene: TRBJ2-1; D gene: TRBD2; CDR3 protein: CASSRIGTSPHEQFF; CDR3 DNA: TGTGCCAGCAGCAGAATCGGGACTAGTCCACATGAGCAGTTCTTC
V gene: TRBV2; clone size: once; J gene: TRBJ2-5; D gene: .; CDR3 protein: CASSFGQETQYF; CDR3 DNA: TGTGCCAGCAGCTTTGGACAAGAGACCCAGTACTTC
V gene: TRBV7-9; clone size: .; J gene: TRBJ1-1; D gene: .; CDR3 protein: CASTTGQNTEAFF; CDR3 DNA: TGTGCCAGCACCACGGGACAGAACACTGAAGCTTTCTTT
V gene: TRBV27; clone size: .; J gene: TRBJ2-7; D gene: TRBD2; CDR3 protein: CASSLSYSGAEGGYEQYF; CDR3 DNA: TGTGCCAGCAGTTTATCGTATAGCGGGGCAGAGGGGGGGTACGAGCAGTACTTC
V gene: TRBV28; clone size: .; J gene: TRBJ2-7; D gene: TRBD1; CDR3 protein: CASTGGTGITYEQYF; CDR3 DNA: TGTGCCAGCACCGGGGGGACAGGGATAACCTACGAGCAGTACTTC
V gene: TRBV6-5; clone size: .; J gene: TRBJ2-2; D gene: TRBD1; CDR3 protein: CASRMTGLTGELFF; CDR3 DNA: TGTGCCAGCAGGATGACAGGGCTAACCGGGGAGCTGTTTTTT
V gene: TRBV30; clone size: .; J gene: TRBJ1-4; D gene: TRBD1; CDR3 protein: CACQRQGPTNEKLFF; CDR3 DNA: TGTGCCTGCCAAAGACAGGGTCCAACTAATGAAAAACTGTTTTTT
V gene: TRBV7-3; clone size: .; J gene: TRBJ2-1; D gene: .; CDR3 protein: CASRGSGTEQFF; CDR3 DNA: TGTGCCAGCCGGGGGAGTGGAACGGAGCAGTTCTTC
V gene: TRBV2; clone size: .; J gene: TRBJ1-2; D gene: .; CDR3 protein: CASSESGNYGYTF; CDR3 DNA: TGTGCCAGCAGTGAATCGGGCAACTATGGCTACACCTTC
V gene: TRBV10-3; clone size: .; J gene: TRBJ2-7; D gene: .; CDR3 protein: CAISVSRGAYEQYF; CDR3 DNA: TGTGCCATCAGTGTCAGCAGGGGAGCCTACGAGCAGTACTTC
V gene: TRBV7-2; clone size: .; J gene: TRBJ2-3; D gene: .; CDR3 protein: CASSFWGSPTDTQYF; CDR3 DNA: TGTGCCAGCAGCTTTTGGGGCAGTCCCACAGATACGCAGTATTTT
V gene: TRBV5-4; clone size: .; J gene: TRBJ2-5; D gene: .; CDR3 protein: CASSLNSGQETQYF; CDR3 DNA: TGTGCCAGCAGCTTGAATTCAGGGCAAGAGACCCAGTACTTC
V gene: TRBV7-2; clone size: .; J gene: TRBJ1-1; D gene: TRBD1; CDR3 protein: CASSSQGSTEAFF; CDR3 DNA: TGTGCCAGCAGCTCACAGGGGAGCACTGAAGCTTTCTTT
V gene: TRBV11-3; clone size: .; J gene: TRBJ1-1; D gene: .; CDR3 protein: CASTRVNTEAFF; CDR3 DNA: TGTGCCAGCACTCGCGTGAACACTGAAGCTTTCTTT
V gene: TRBV28; clone size: .; J gene: TRBJ1-4; D gene: .; CDR3 protein: CASSPGRGRGPLNEKLFF; CDR3 DNA: TGTGCCAGCAGCCCTGGGAGGGGCAGGGGCCCCCTTAATGAAAAACTGTTTTTT